Below are 10 T cell receptor beta chains sequenced from a single sample in a study of spatial heterogeneity in lung cancer. Broader study findings: Higher tumor mutation counts went along with higher counts of expanded intratumoral alpha and beta TCRs.

MiXCR, applied by TCRdb to the 5' RACE reads, yields one record per CDR3 protein. The sample holds roughly 7,000 distinct CDR3 sequences, around 15% seen once. Described time point: sample taken at primary tumor resection. Antigen specificity for these receptors is unknown. The material was lung tumor tissue, obtained at surgery. These TCRs come from a female donor with early-stage non-small cell lung cancer.

Many counts were recorded for this clonotype. The library was built for alpha chains, so this beta chain is an off-target read and its size means little. This sequence joins TRBV3-1 and TRBJ1-1; no firm D call. In germline, CDR1 is LGHDT, CDR2 YNNKEL (reference sequence). V was cut by 6 bases and J by 3 bases, with 20 bases left in between. The CDR3 runs to 16 residues. The CDR3 region has the DNA TGTGCCAGCAGTCCGACTCTAGGTAGAGTAGACACTGAAGCTTTCTTT. Encoded protein: CASSPTLGRVDTEAFF.

As for this clonotype: Because the library targeted alpha chains, this beta chain is an off-target read whose size means little. This rearrangement joins TRBV5-1 to TRBJ1-1; 8 nucleotides match TRBD1. J gave up 12 bases and V 2 bases, and 18 bases lay outside the gene matches. Germline CDR1 is SGHRS and CDR2 is YFSETQ. CDR3 size: 16 residues. CDR3 protein: CASSFDRGRLMTKPFF. The CDR3 DNA reads as TGCGCCAGCAGCTTCGACAGGGGCCGCCTAATGACGAAACCTTTCTTT.

The sample holds a few counts of this clonotype. This beta chain came through as a stray read in a library set up for alpha chains, and its size says little. This chain connects TRBV21-1 to TRBJ1-4. TRBV21-1 is a pseudogene locus. This CDR3 contains 13 residues. CDR3 loop: CASSTLLNEKLFF. CDR3 sequence (DNA): TGTGCCAGCAGCACGTTACTCAATGAAAAACTGTTTTTT.

The table lists this clonotype with many counts. This beta chain slipped into a library made for alpha chains as a stray read, so its size is not meaningful. The J gene is TRBJ1-6, the V gene TRBV4-1; D is unresolved. V was cut by 0 bases and J by 10 bases, with 4 bases left in between. Per the germline V gene, CDR1 is MGHRA and CDR2 is YSYEKL. The CDR3 is 12 amino acids. CDR3 region: CASSQEGSPLHF. In DNA, the CDR3 is TGCGCCAGCAGCCAAGAGGGCTCACCCCTCCACTTT.

By proportion, this clonotype is medium-sized. Since the library was made to target alpha chains, this beta chain is a stray read and its abundance is not meaningful. V gene TRBV10-3 combines with J gene TRBJ1-1; D may be TRBD1 (5 bases). This CDR3 spans 12 amino acids. Trimming shortened V by 5 bases and J by 4 bases, and 8 bases separated the two germline ends. Germline V lookup: CDR1 ENHRY, CDR2 SYGVKD. CDR3 amino acids: CAISYQGTEAFF. DNA of the CDR3: TGTGCCATCAGTTACCAGGGCACTGAAGCTTTCTTT.

This clonotype is deemed medium-sized. Since it is a stray read in a library aimed at alpha chains, this beta chain has a size that is not meaningful. This chain uses TRBV12-3 or TRBV12-4 with TRBJ2-1, with D possibly being TRBD2 (6 bases). This CDR3 spans 14 amino acids. The ends were cut back, 3 bases at V and 6 bases at J, with 12 bases in the middle. The CDR3: CASSLLGGSNEQFF. As DNA, the CDR3 is TGTGCCAGCAGTTTGCTGGGAGGAAGCAATGAGCAGTTCTTC.

By share of the sample, this clonotype is medium-sized (0.01 to 0.1%). Because this beta chain is a stray read in a library intended to capture alpha chains, its abundance should not be given much weight. The chain employs TRBV11-2 and TRBJ1-5, with D possibly TRBD1 on 6 matching bases. The CDR3 contains 12 residues. The V end was cut by 4 bases, the J end by 9 bases, with 10 bases between. The germline CDR1 and CDR2 sequences are SGHAT and FQNNGV. CDR3: CASSSTGRPQHF. The CDR3 coding sequence is TGTGCCAGCAGCTCCACAGGGCGGCCCCAGCATTTT.

This clonotype is medium-sized within its sample. Little can be read into the size of this beta chain, an off-target read in a library designed for alpha chains. This sequence joins TRBV5-4 and TRBJ2-2; 9 bases are a match to TRBD2. CDR1 SGHNT and CDR2 YYREEE come from the germline V gene (reference sequence). The trim removed 5 bases at V and 1 base at J, leaving 6 bases unmatched. The CDR3 covers 16 residues. CDR3 amino acids: CASSSGGPQNTGELFF. The DNA of the CDR3 is TGTGCCAGCAGTAGCGGGGGACCTCAGAACACCGGGGAGCTGTTTTTT.

Regarding this clonotype: This beta chain slipped into a library made for alpha chains as a stray read, so its size is not meaningful. The chain links TRBV6-5 to TRBJ1-1; no clear D gene. The CDR3 totals 12 residues. Germline V gene data show CDR1 as MNHEY and CDR2 as SVGAGI. Trimming took off 6 bases at V and 11 bases at J, with 16 bases between the two ends. CDR3 coding DNA: TGTGCCAGCAGCCCCTCCCCCACCGTTGCTTTCTTT. The encoded protein is CASSPSPTVAFF.

This clonotype is large within its sample. Its ends do not fully match the called genes, so a read error is possible. This beta chain is an off-target read within a library intended for alpha chains, so its frequency means little. This chain joins TRBV7-2 and TRBJ2-3; 10 positions agree with TRBD1. This CDR3 has 14 residues. The germline CDR1 and CDR2 sequences are SGHTA and FQGNSA. The CDR3 reads CASSRLGQGRGPLF. CDR3 sequence (DNA): TGTGCCAGCAGCCGCTTGGGACAGGGGCGAGGCCCCCTTTTT.